Sequencing of this T cell receptor (beta chain) was carried out in a study of naive and memory T cell subsets. Findings of the study overall: Naive repertoires, especially CD8, held a few larger clonotypes, possibly memory cells re-expressing CD45RA. Over 85% of naive TCR sequences appeared only once, unlike memory subsets. From naive to CM, EM and EMRA, diversity decreased and Gini increased.

Deletions cut 10 bases from V and 4 bases from J, with 13 bases between. From germline, CDR1 is MNHNS and CDR2 SASEGT. The CDR3 consists of 12 residues. This clonotype was recorded a few times. Its antigen remains unknown. Separate alpha and beta amplification began at the second PCR step. Cells stained for CD3, CD4, CD8, CD45RA, CD27 and viability were sorted into four CD45RA/CD27 subsets. Both TRBC1 and TRBC2 were covered by a beta constant-region primer of two equimolar oligonucleotides. The ligated cDNA underwent four PCR rounds using SP2 and nested alpha and beta constant-region primers. Each CDR3 protein is one row after TCRdb ran MiXCR on the UMI-ligation and nested PCR reads. The sample comprises around 100,000 distinct CDR3 sequences, approximately 14% of which are singletons, and 2.8% rests with the top ten.

The chain has TRBV6-1 and TRBJ1-1, with D tentatively TRBD1 (5 bases). The sequencing input was naive CD8+ T cells from blood. The origin of this receptor is a human donor in good health. CDR3 DNA: TGTGCCATCTTCGACAGCCTCACTGAAGCTTTCTTT. Amino acids: CAIFDSLTEAFF.